The count of the clone carrying this T cell receptor beta chain is one. The data are from a study of blood T cell repertoires in COVID-19. The CDR3 is 14 amino acids. V was trimmed by 4 bases and J by 2 bases, leaving 12 bases between them. CDR1 and CDR2 (germline): LNHDA, SQIVND (reference sequence). Sequencing was performed with immunoSEQ multiplex PCR; in TCRdb, only in-frame clones are kept and a portion is missing. The data contain about 45,000 clones, over 60% of them singletons. Input material: peripheral blood. V gene TRBV19 combines with J gene TRBJ2-7, with D possibly TRBD2 on 6 matching bases. The receptor comes from a woman aged 70 to 79 with acute or convalescent COVID-19. The CDR3 DNA sequence: TGTGCCAGTAGTAGGCCGGGAGCCCCCTACGAGCAGTACTTC. Translated, it gives CASSRPGAPYEQYF.